Included here is one T cell receptor beta chain sequence, with context. Its cognate antigen is unknown. Time point denoted: cycle 4 day 1 (C4D1), after around six weeks of nivolumab. Exposure to brentuximab vedotin varied, and each patient had relapsed following autologous stem cell transplantation. Magnetic negative selection served to purify CD4+ T cells out of PBMCs that had been thawed. This entry is derived from a study of PD-1 blockade in classical Hodgkin lymphoma. Study-wide points: Prior to therapy, complete responders displayed diversity much like that of newly diagnosed patients. By cycle point C4D1, TCR diversity had risen significantly in CD4+ cells (but not CD8+ cells).

Trimming pared 7 bases from V and 9 bases from J, leaving 22 bases between. The germline CDR1 and CDR2 sequences are MDHEN and SYDVKM. The length of the CDR3 is 15 residues. Sequenced by immunoSEQ multiplex PCR; TCRdb stores in-frame clones only, minus some. This repertoire shows about 17,000 clones, approximately 80% found once; its top ten account for approximately 1.9%. The input for sequencing was CD4+ T cells from blood, taken before the fourth cycle of nivolumab. This TCR came from a human donor with classical Hodgkin lymphoma. This rearrangement joins TRBV28 to TRBJ1-5, with a tentative D call TRBD1 (6 bases). The CDR3 loop is CASTTPGAGNWPQHF. The CDR3 region has the DNA TGTGCCAGCACCACACCGGGGGCCGGCAATTGGCCCCAGCATTTT.